The sequence of this T cell receptor beta chain was determined in a study of lymphopenia after photon versus proton radiotherapy. Points from the study as a whole: Under photons, naive T cells and diversity fell while effector/memory populations rose.

Sequencing was performed with immunoSEQ multiplex PCR; in TCRdb, only in-frame clones are kept and a portion is missing. Of roughly 67,000 clones listed, approximately 90% are singletons. A word on this clone: Antigen unknown.

The input for sequencing was peripheral blood, taken from a patient treated with photon-based radiotherapy. The sequence came from a woman in her sixties or seventies with pancreatic cancer.

The CDR3 region is CASSDTTIQMNTEAFF. The DNA for the CDR3 is TGTGCCAGCAGCGACACTACGATACAAATGAACACTGAAGCTTTCTTT. The genes are TRBV13 and TRBJ1-1; D is undetermined. V lost 5 bases to trimming and J lost 0 bases, with 16 bases between them. CDR3 length: 16 amino acids. Per the germline V gene, CDR1 is PRHDT and CDR2 is FYEKMQ (reference sequence).